The 7 T cell receptor beta chains below all came from one sample that was sequenced in a study of Ad26.COV2.S vaccination and SARS-CoV-2 variants. Assay: immunoSEQ multiplex PCR; the TCRdb copy retains only in-frame clones and omits some. This sample carries roughly 350,000 clones, roughly 90% of them seen once, and the ten largest clones take approximately 5%. Specified treatment: 15 to 20 received Ad26.COV2.S at low or high dose, single or two shots; 5 received placebo; per-sample allocation not given. Sample collection was performed on day 63 after the first vaccine or placebo injection. The specimen comprised peripheral blood, sampled in a trial of Ad26.COV2.S vaccine versus placebo. The source of these receptors is a person aged 18-60 years who received the Ad26.COV2.S COVID-19 vaccine or a placebo.

This sequence joins TRBV5-6 and TRBJ2-7, with a tentative D call TRBD2 (5 bases). V gave up 4 bases and J gave up 0 bases, with 11 bases separating them. CDR3 length equals 14 residues. Germline V lookup: CDR1 SGHDT, CDR2 YYEEEE. This chain's CDR3 is CASSEGSYSYEQYF. CDR3 coding DNA: TGTGCCAGCAGCGAGGGATCTTACTCCTACGAGCAGTACTTC.

The V gene is TRBV11-2, the J gene TRBJ2-7; 10 bases align to TRBD2. V shed 4 bases, J shed 5 bases, and the junction held 8 bases outside the gene matches. This CDR3 spans 15 amino acids. CDR1 and CDR2 (germline): SGHAT, FQNNGV. CDR3 in DNA: TGTGCCAGCAGCTCGTCAACTAGCGGGGCCGACGAGCAGTACTTC. Its protein product is CASSSSTSGADEQYF.

Of note for this clone: Other nucleotide sequences in the sample specify the same CDR3. The J gene is TRBJ1-1, the V gene TRBV7-8; D might be TRBD1 (5 bases). The ends were cut back, 5 bases at V and 1 base at J, with 8 bases in the middle. The germline gives CDR1 SGHVS, CDR2 FQNEAQ. CDR3 length: 13 amino acids. CDR3 protein: CASSLDRNTEAFF. The CDR3, as DNA: TGTGCCAGCAGCCTCGACAGGAACACTGAAGCTTTCTTT. Complete variable domain (other parts from reference TRBV7-8 and TRBJ1-1): GAGVSQSPRYKVAKRGQDVALRCDPISGHVSLFWYQQALGQGPEFLTYFQNEAQLDKSGLPSDRFFAERPEGSVSTLKIQRTQQEDSAVYLCASSLDRNTEAFFGQGTRLTVV.

The J gene is TRBJ1-2, the V gene TRBV6-1; D may be TRBD1 (5 bases). The V gene lost 1 base and the J gene lost 3 bases, with 15 bases spanning the gap. CDR1 and CDR2 (germline): MNHNS, SASEGT. CDR3 length: 16 amino acids. CDR3 region: CASSEGRGRVHYGYTF. CDR3 nucleotide sequence: TGTGCCAGCAGTGAAGGGCGGGGCAGAGTGCACTATGGCTACACCTTC.

The gene calls are TRBV20-1 and TRBJ1-2; D unresolved. The CDR3 is 12 amino acids. V lost 3 bases, J lost 5 bases, and 10 bases lay in between. Per the germline V gene, CDR1 is DFQATT and CDR2 is SNEGSKA (reference sequence). The CDR3 spells CSASGAGYGYTF. The DNA for the CDR3 is TGCAGTGCTAGTGGAGCCGGGTATGGCTACACCTTC.

The rearrangement links TRBV3-1 (or the pseudogene TRBV3-2) to TRBJ1-6; D is uncertain. The germline V gene has CDR1 LGHDT and CDR2 YNNKEL (reference sequence). Trimming removed 1 base at V and 13 bases at J, with 17 bases between. This CDR3 contains 15 residues. This chain's CDR3 is CASSQGLVWEDPLHF. The CDR3 DNA reads TGTGCCAGCAGCCAAGGTCTCGTTTGGGAGGACCCCCTCCACTTT.

The chain recombines TRBV7-8 with TRBJ2-1; D is possibly TRBD1 (5 bases). The CDR3 runs 16 residues. CDR1 is SGHVS, CDR2 FQNEAQ, per germline. Trimming stripped 5 bases from V and 0 bases from J, with 14 bases between. This CDR3 is CASSTRTLSSYNEQFF. DNA for the CDR3: TGTGCCAGCAGCACCAGGACACTTAGCTCCTACAATGAGCAGTTCTTC.